This T cell receptor (beta chain) was sequenced during a study of shared clonotypes between healthy human individuals. Study-level findings and limits: Naive subsets usually exceeded memory subsets in estimated richness.

Terminally differentiated effector memory CD45RA+ cells were excluded by CCR7 positive selection of CD45RO-negative cells. For sorted subsets, about 190 ng DNA per replicate equaled roughly 29,000 T cell genomes. The method was immunoSEQ multiplex PCR; TCRdb's version includes in-frame clones alone and lacks a portion of them. The repertoire holds about 590,000 clones, around 95% seen once, with 0.11% in the top ten. To note about this clone: The antigen remains unidentified.

Sequencing was carried out using naive CD8+ T cells sorted from blood. The TCR comes from a young woman in good health.

The CDR3, as DNA: TGTGCCAGCAGTCCCTATCAGACTAGCGGTACCTACGAGCAGTACTTC. Its protein product is CASSPYQTSGTYEQYF. This rearrangement joins TRBV27 to TRBJ2-5; 9 bases fit TRBD2. The J call is doubtful: the DNA matches TRBJ2-7 better. Germline loops: CDR1 MNHEY, CDR2 SMNVEV (reference sequence). The CDR3 totals 16 residues.